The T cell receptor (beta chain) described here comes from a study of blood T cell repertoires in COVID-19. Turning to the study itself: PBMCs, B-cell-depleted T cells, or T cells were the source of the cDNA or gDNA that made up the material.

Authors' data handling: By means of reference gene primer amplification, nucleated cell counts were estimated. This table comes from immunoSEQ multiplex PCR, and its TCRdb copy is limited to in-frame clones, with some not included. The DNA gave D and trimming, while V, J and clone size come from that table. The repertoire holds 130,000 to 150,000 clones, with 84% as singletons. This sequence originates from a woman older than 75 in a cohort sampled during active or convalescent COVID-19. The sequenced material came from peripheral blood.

The DNA of the CDR3 is TGTGCCAGCAGTTACCCGAGGGAGACCCAGTACTTC. It yields the protein CASSYPRETQYF. This chain links TRBV6-2 or TRBV6-3 with TRBJ2-5; D remains ambiguous. Deletions cut 2 bases from V and 5 bases from J, with 6 bases between. Looked up from germline, CDR1 is MNHEY and CDR2 is SVGEGT. CDR3 length: 12 amino acids.